The sequence of this TCR beta chain was determined in a study of regulatory T cells in long-lasting Graves disease. On the study more broadly: Treatment with antithyroid drugs for over 5 years, together with positive TSH receptor antibodies, meant persistent Graves' disease. Broader study findings: Whereas new patients shared 966 public clonotypes, persistent patients shared more, at 2,500 to 3,500.

Both iRepertoire HTBI primers and Arm-PCR of CDR3 regions were used to build the TCR beta libraries. MiXCR, run by TCRdb on the multiplex PCR reads, gives a single entry per CDR3 protein. Among about 460,000 distinct CDR3 sequences listed, 22% were seen once. In the case of this clonotype: What it recognizes is unknown.

This CDR3 spans 13 amino acids. The ends were cut back, 1 base at V and 5 bases at J, with 9 bases in the middle. Germline V gives CDR1 GTSNPN, CDR2 SVGIG (reference sequence). Documented time point: persistent/refractory GD, antithyroid drugs over 5 years with positive TRAb. Researchers made the TCR library from RNA that was extracted from PBMCs. Doctors identified Graves' disease using the American Thyroid Association guidelines. The patients included were those that came from an endocrinology department in Xi'an, China. The specimen comprised peripheral blood mononuclear cells (PBMCs), sampled when the disease was refractory, from a patient treated with antithyroid drugs. The chain couples TRBV30 to TRBJ1-5; D remains unclear. This receptor was obtained from a female donor with Graves disease. The CDR3 sequence is CAWSGFPDQPQHF. CDR3 DNA sequence: TGTGCCTGGAGTGGGTTTCCTGATCAGCCCCAGCATTTT.